This T cell receptor (beta chain) was sequenced during a study of blood T cell repertoires in COVID-19. Study details: Spain, Italy and the United States supplied samples that represented acute and convalescent COVID-19. Sources were T cells, B-cell-depleted T cells, or PBMCs; the material itself was cDNA or gDNA.

In the original analysis: Amplification from reference gene primers served as the basis for estimated nucleated cell counts. Profiled with immunoSEQ multiplex PCR; TCRdb holds only in-frame clones, not every one. The D gene and trimming were derived from the DNA, and the V and J assignments and clone size from that table. This table holds 130,000 to 150,000 clones, 75% to 90% found once. The germline V gene has CDR1 LNHDA and CDR2 SQIVND (reference sequence). There are 14 residues in the CDR3. Trimming took 10 bases from V and 3 from J, leaving 16 bases between them. Sequenced sample: peripheral blood. The chain joins TRBV19 to TRBJ2-1; D gene uncertain. The TCR was taken from a woman aged 45-65 years with acute or convalescent COVID-19. The CDR3: CATTEAIIYNEQFF. CDR3 nucleotide sequence: TGTGCCACCACGGAAGCGATCATCTACAATGAGCAGTTCTTC. Supplemented by reference TRBV19 and TRBJ2-1, the full variable domain reads DGGITQSPKYLFRKEGQNVTLSCEQNLNHDAMYWYRQDPGQGLRLIYYSQIVNDFQKGDIAEGYSVSREKKESFPLTVTSAQKNPTAFYLCATTEAIIYNEQFFGPGTRLTVL.